The entry below describes one T cell receptor (beta chain). Its antigen is unidentified. V shed 5 bases, J shed 0 bases, and the junction held 7 bases outside the gene matches. This CDR3 is built from 17 residues. Germline CDR1 reads SGHTA; CDR2 reads FQGNSA. This sample is drawn from a study of T cell repertoires in cytomegalovirus infection. Study-wide results and caveats: There were carriers of CMV plus the relevant HLA, and cumulative public TCR beta family frequency identified them.

TCRdb passed the reads through MiXCR, listing each CDR3 protein once. The sample contains hundreds of thousands of distinct CDR3 sequences, more than 30% of which appear only once. The genes are TRBV7-2 and TRBJ2-5; 12 bases align to TRBD2. The source of this sequence is a human donor in good health (CMV status not recorded). Some clones in this sample may be carry-over from other donors' samples. This specimen was cultured PBMCs, taken from culture after CMV antigen stimulation. CDR3 in amino acids: CASSLGLAGSYQETQYF. As DNA, the CDR3 is TGTGCCAGCAGCCTTGGACTAGCGGGGTCGTACCAAGAGACCCAGTACTTC. Using reference TRBV7-2 and TRBJ2-5 for the parts outside the CDR3, the full variable domain is GAGVSQSPSNKVTEKGKDVELRCDPISGHTALYWYRQSLGQGLEFLIYFQGNSAPDKSGLPSDRFSAERTGGSVSTLTIQRTQQEDSAVYLCASSLGLAGSYQETQYFGPGTRLLVL.